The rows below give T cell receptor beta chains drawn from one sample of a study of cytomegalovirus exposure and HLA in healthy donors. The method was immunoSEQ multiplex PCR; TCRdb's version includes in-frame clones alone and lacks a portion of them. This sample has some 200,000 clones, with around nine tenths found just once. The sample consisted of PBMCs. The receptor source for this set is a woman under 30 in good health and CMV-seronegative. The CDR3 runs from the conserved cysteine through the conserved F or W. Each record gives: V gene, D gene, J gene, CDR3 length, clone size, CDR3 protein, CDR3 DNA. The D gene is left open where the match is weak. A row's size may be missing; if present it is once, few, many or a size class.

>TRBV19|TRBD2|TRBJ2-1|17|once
CASSTGLAGVTYNEQFF
TGTGCCAGTAGTACGGGACTAGCGGGGGTGACCTACAATGAGCAGTTCTTC
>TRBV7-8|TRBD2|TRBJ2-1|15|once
CASTSGSLLYNEQFF
TGTGCCAGCACTAGCGGGAGCCTTCTGTACAATGAGCAGTTCTTC
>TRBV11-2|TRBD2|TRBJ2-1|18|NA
CASSSIGLAGGPGDEQFF
TGTGCCAGCAGCTCAATTGGACTAGCGGGGGGCCCCGGGGATGAGCAGTTCTTC
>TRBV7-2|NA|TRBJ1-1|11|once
CASSFQGPAFF
TGTGCCAGCAGCTTTCAGGGTCCAGCTTTCTTT
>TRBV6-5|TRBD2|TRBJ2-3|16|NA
CASRYRVAGKSDTQYF
TGTGCCAGCAGGTACCGGGTAGCGGGAAAATCGGATACGCAGTATTTT
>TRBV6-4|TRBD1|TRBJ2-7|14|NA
CANATGKRYYEQYF
TGTGCCAACGCGACAGGGAAAAGGTATTACGAGCAGTACTTC
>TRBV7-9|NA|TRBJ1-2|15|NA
CASSLGAAGPYGYTF
TGTGCCAGCAGCTTAGGCGCGGCAGGGCCCTATGGCTACACCTTC
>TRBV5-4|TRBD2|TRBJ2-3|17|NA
CASSFLGLLAVADTQYF
TGTGCCAGCAGCTTTCTTGGTTTACTAGCGGTGGCAGATACGCAGTATTTT
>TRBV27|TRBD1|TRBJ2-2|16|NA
CASSPGTGGETGELFF
TGTGCCAGCAGTCCCGGGACAGGGGGCGAAACCGGGGAGCTGTTTTTT
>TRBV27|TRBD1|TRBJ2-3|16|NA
CASSLSGTGFTDTQYF
TGTGCCAGCAGTTTATCCGGGACAGGGTTCACAGATACGCAGTATTTT
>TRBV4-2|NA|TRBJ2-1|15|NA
CASRHRDSPGNEQFF
TGTGCCAGCAGGCACCGGGACTCCCCTGGGAATGAGCAGTTCTTC
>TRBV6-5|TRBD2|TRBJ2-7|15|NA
CASRTAGETPYEQYF
TGTGCCAGCAGGACAGCGGGGGAAACCCCCTACGAGCAGTACTTC
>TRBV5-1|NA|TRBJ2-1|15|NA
CASRAPGVAYNEQFF
TGCGCCAGCAGAGCCCCAGGGGTGGCCTACAATGAGCAGTTCTTC
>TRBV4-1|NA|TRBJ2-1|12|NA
CASSHPQMPQFF
TGCGCCAGCAGCCACCCTCAGATGCCGCAGTTCTTC
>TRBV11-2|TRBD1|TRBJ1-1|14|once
CASSFSGGNTEAFF
TGTGCCAGCAGCTTTTCAGGGGGAAACACTGAAGCTTTCTTT
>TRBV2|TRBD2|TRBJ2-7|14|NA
CASSEASGSYEQYF
TGTGCCAGCAGTGAAGCTAGCGGGAGTTACGAGCAGTACTTC
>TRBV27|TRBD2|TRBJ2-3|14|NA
CASTIGGGVYTQYF
TGTGCCAGCACCATCGGCGGGGGGGTTTATACGCAGTATTTT
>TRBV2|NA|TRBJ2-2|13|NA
CASRVVGTGELFF
TGTGCCAGCAGGGTAGTCGGCACCGGGGAGCTGTTTTTT
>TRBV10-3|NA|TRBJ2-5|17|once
CAISESVSGPRGETQYF
TGTGCCATCAGTGAGTCGGTCTCTGGCCCTCGCGGGGAGACCCAGTACTTC
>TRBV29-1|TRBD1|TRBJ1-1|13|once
CSVQTGSNTEAFF
TGCAGCGTTCAGACAGGGTCGAACACTGAAGCTTTCTTT
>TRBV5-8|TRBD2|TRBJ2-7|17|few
CASSLALPTSGAERQYF
TGTGCCAGCAGCTTGGCCCTACCGACTAGCGGGGCGGAACGGCAGTACTTC
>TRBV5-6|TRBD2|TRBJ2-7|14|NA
CASSFGHSWAGAPF
TGTGCCAGCAGCTTCGGCCACTCGTGGGCGGGAGCCCCATTC
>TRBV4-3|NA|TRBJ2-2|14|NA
CASSQGLPTGELFF
TGCGCCAGCAGCCAAGGACTCCCCACCGGGGAGCTGTTTTTT
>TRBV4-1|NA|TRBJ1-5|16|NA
CASSQELGRGNQPQHF
TGCGCCAGCAGCCAAGAATTGGGCAGGGGCAATCAGCCCCAGCATTTT
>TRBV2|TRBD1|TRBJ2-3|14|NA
CATRQGVDTDTQYF
TGTGCCACGAGACAGGGGGTAGACACAGATACGCAGTATTTT
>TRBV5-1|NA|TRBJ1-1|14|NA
CASSLVAGKTEAFF
TGCGCCAGCAGCTTGGTTGCAGGGAAGACTGAAGCTTTCTTT
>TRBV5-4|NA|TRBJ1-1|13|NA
CASRLGQLTEAFF
TGTGCCAGCAGGCTCGGACAGCTCACTGAAGCTTTCTTT
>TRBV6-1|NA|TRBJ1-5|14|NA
CASSEDRVGQPQHF
TGTGCCAGCAGTGAAGACAGGGTGGGACAGCCCCAGCATTTT
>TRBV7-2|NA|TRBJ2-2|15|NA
CASSLKVEVTGELFF
TGTGCCAGCAGCTTAAAGGTTGAGGTCACCGGGGAGCTGTTTTTT
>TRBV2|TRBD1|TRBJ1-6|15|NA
CASSGGPGGQSPLHF
TGTGCCAGCAGTGGGGGGCCAGGGGGCCAATCACCCCTCCACTTT
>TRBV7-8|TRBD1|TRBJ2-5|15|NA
CASSVSTGVGETQYF
TGTGCCAGCAGCGTCTCGACAGGGGTTGGGGAGACCCAGTACTTC
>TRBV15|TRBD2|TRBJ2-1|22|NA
CATSRAGRAVRVGREGREEQFF
TGTGCCACCAGCAGAGCGGGGAGGGCCGTCCGCGTTGGGCGGGAGGGCCGGGAGGAGCAGTTCTTC
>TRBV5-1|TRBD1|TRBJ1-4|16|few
CASSPGTGVFNEKLFF
TGCGCCAGCAGCCCCGGGACAGGCGTCTTTAATGAAAAACTGTTTTTT
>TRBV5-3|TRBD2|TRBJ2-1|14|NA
CARSLRTSGGEQFF
TGTGCCAGAAGCTTGAGGACTAGCGGGGGTGAGCAGTTCTTC
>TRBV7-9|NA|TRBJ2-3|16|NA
CASSLAPAGSTDTQYF
TGTGCCAGCAGCTTAGCGCCCGCAGGGAGCACAGATACGCAGTATTTT
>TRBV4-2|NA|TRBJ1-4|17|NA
CASSQYFRQALNEKLFF
TGTGCCAGCAGCCAATACTTTCGACAGGCCCTTAATGAAAAACTGTTTTTT
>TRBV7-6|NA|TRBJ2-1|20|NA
CASSPNLGQGSGGRGYEQFF
TGTGCCAGCAGCCCCAATCTGGGACAGGGGTCTGGCGGGAGGGGGTATGAGCAGTTCTTC
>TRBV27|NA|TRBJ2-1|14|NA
CASSLQNGENEQFF
TGTGCCAGCAGTTTACAAAACGGGGAGAATGAGCAGTTCTTC
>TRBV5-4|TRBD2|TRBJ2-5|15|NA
CASSLGLAGQETQYF
TGTGCCAGCAGCTTGGGACTAGCGGGCCAAGAGACCCAGTACTTC
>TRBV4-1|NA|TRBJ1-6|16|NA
CASSQDLSSYNSPPHF
TGCGCCAGCAGCCAAGACCTGAGCTCCTATAATTCACCCCCCCACTTT
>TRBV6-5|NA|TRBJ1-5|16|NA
CASSYSLPGYNQPQHF
TGTGCCAGCAGTTACTCTCTTCCAGGGTACAATCAGCCCCAGCATTTT
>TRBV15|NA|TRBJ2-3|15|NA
CATSRGRGSTDTQYF
TGTGCCACCAGCAGAGGTCGGGGGTCCACAGATACGCAGTATTTT
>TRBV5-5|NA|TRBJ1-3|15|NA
CASSLGRLSGNTIYF
TGTGCCAGCAGCCTGGGGCGGCTCTCTGGAAACACCATATATTTT
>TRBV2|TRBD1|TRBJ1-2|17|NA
CASSEAGQGDANYGYTF
TGTGCCAGCAGTGAAGCGGGACAGGGGGATGCTAACTATGGCTACACCTTC
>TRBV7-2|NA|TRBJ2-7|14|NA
CASSLGPTGYEQYF
TGTGCCAGCAGCTTAGGTCCTACAGGGTACGAGCAGTACTTC
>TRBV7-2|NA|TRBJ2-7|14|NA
CASSYDRQNYEQYF
TGTGCCAGCAGCTACGACCGACAGAACTACGAGCAGTACTTC
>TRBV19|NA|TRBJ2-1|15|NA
CASSIQAWFENEQFF
TGTGCCAGTAGTATCCAGGCATGGTTCGAAAATGAGCAGTTCTTC
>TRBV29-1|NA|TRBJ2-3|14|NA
CSAKRAGSTDTQYF
TGCAGCGCCAAACGGGCAGGGAGCACAGATACGCAGTATTTT
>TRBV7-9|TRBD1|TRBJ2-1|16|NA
CASSYIWGQSYNEQFF
TGTGCCAGCAGCTACATATGGGGACAGAGCTACAATGAGCAGTTCTTC
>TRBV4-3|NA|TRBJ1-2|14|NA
CASSQGRYSYGYTF
TGCGCCAGCAGCCAAGGGAGGTATAGTTATGGCTACACCTTC
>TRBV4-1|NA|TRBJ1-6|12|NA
CASSQLNSPLHF
TGCGCCAGCAGCCAACTTAATTCACCCCTCCACTTT